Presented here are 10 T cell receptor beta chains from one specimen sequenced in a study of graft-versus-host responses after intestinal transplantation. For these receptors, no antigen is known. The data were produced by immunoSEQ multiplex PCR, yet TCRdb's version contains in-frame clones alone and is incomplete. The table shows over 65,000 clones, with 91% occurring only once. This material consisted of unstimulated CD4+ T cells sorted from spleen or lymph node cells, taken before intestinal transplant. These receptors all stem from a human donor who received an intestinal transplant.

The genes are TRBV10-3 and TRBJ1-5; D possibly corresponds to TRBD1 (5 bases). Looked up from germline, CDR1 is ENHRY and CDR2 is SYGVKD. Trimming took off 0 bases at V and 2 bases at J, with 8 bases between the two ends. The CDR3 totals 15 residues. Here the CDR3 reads CAISESGQGNQPQHF. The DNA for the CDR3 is TGTGCCATCAGTGAGTCGGGGCAGGGCAATCAGCCCCAGCATTTT.

CDR3 sequence reads: CASSLRVGKQGATDTQYF. As DNA, the CDR3 is TGTGCCAGCAGCTTAAGGGTGGGGAAACAGGGCGCCACAGATACGCAGTATTTT. The chain combines TRBV7-6 with TRBJ2-3, with a weak D call TRBD1 (6 bases). Trimming took 2 bases from V and 2 from J, leaving 20 bases between them. From germline, CDR1 is SGHVS and CDR2 FNYEAQ. CDR3 length: 18 amino acids.

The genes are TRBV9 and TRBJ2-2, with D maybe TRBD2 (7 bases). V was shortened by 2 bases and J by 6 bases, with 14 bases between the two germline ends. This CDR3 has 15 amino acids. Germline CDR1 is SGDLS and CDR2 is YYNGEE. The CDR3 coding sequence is TGTGCCAGCAGCGTTACGGGGGGCCTCGCCGGGGAGCTGTTTTTT. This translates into CASSVTGGLAGELFF.

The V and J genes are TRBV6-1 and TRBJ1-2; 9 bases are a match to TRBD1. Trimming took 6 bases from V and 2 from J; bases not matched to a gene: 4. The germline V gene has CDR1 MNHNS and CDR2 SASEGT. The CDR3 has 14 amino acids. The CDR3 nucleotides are TGTGCCAGCAGGGACAGGGGACCGAACTATGGCTACACCTTC. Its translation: CASRDRGPNYGYTF.

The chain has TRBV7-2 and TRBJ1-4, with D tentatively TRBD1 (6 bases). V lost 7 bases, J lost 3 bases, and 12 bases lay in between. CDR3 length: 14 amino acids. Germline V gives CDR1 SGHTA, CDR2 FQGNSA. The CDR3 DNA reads TGTGCCAGCAACCCGACAGGTCCTAATGAAAAACTGTTTTTT. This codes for CASNPTGPNEKLFF.

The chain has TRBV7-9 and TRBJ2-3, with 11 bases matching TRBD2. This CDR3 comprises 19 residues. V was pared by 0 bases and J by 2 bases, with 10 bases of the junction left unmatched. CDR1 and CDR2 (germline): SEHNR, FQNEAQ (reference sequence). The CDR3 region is CASSLALAGGPFPTDTQYF. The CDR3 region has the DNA TGTGCCAGCAGCTTAGCGCTAGCGGGGGGTCCATTCCCCACAGATACGCAGTATTTT. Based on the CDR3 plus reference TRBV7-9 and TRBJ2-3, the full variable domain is DTGVSQNPRHKITKRGQNVTFRCDPISEHNRLYWYRQTLGQGPEFLTYFQNEAQLEKSRLLSDRFSAERPKGSFSTLEIQRTEQGDSAMYLCASSLALAGGPFPTDTQYFGPGTRLTVL.

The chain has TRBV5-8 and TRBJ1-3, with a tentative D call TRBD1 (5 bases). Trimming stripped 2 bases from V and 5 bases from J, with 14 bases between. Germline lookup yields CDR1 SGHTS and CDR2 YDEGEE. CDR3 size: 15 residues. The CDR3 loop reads CASSFRQAGRNTIYF. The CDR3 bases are TGTGCCAGCAGCTTCAGGCAGGCAGGGCGAAACACCATATATTTT.

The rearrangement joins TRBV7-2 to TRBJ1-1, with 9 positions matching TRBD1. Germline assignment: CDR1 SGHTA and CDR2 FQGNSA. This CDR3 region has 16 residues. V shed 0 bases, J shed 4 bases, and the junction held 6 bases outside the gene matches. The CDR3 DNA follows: TGTGCCAGCAGCTTAGCCGCAGGACAGGGGCCCACTGAAGCTTTCTTT. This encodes CASSLAAGQGPTEAFF.

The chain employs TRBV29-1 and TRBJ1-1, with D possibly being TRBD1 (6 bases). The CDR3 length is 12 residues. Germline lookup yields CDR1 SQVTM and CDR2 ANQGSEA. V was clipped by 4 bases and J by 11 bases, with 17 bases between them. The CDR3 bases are TGCAGCGTTGGCGGCAGGGGAGTTCGGGCTTTCTTT. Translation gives CSVGGRGVRAFF.

The CDR3 coding sequence is TGTGCCAGCCGCAGGGACAAGGACTACGAGCAGTACTTC. This codes for CASRRDKDYEQYF. This chain joins TRBV6-5 and TRBJ2-7; D may be TRBD1 (6 bases). The CDR3 spans 13 residues. The germline gives CDR1 MNHEY, CDR2 SVGAGI. Trimming removed 8 bases from V and 3 bases from J, with 14 bases in between.